This TCR beta chain came from a study of cytomegalovirus exposure and HLA in healthy donors. Researchers ran the PCR with 60 Vbeta and 13 Jbeta primers. Only in-frame clones appear in the TCRdb table, and some are missing; sequencing was by immunoSEQ multiplex PCR. The repertoire consists of around 150,000 clones, with about two thirds occurring once and the leading ten covering roughly 3%. The study, taken as a whole, reports: Among donors in an Asian-associated ancestry cluster, a later analysis reportedly found fewer N-insertions than the roughly 700-donor mean. With later analysis, a missense DCLRE1C variant became linked to TCR beta V- and J-gene trimming. The study listed roughly 150 cytomegalovirus-associated TCR beta chains. By HLA locus, TCR association rates varied in a later analysis, with DRB1 showing the most and HLA-C the fewest.

Turning to this clone: Its antigen is not known.

Trimming took 1 base from V and 7 from J, leaving 14 bases between them. The CDR3 contains 15 residues. Germline V gives CDR1 MNHNY, CDR2 SVGAGI (reference sequence). This sequence joins TRBV6-6 and TRBJ1-5, with TRBD1 as a possible D gene (5 bases). This receptor was taken from a woman in her twenties or thirties in good health and CMV-seronegative. Material: PBMCs. The DNA of the CDR3 is TGTGCCAGCAGTTACTTAGGGGCCGTGGGACAGCCCCAGCATTTT. Its protein product is CASSYLGAVGQPQHF.